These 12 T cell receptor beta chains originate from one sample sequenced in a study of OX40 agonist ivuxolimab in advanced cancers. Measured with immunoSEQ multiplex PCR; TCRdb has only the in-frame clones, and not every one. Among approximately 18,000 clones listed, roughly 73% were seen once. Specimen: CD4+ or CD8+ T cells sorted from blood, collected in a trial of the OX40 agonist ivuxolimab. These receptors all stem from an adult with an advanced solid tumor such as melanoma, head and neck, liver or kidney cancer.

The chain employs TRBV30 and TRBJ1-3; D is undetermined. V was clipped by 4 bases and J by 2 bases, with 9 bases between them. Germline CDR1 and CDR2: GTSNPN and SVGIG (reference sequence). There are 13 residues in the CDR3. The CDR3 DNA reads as TGTGCCTGGATAGTAGGGACTGGAAACACCATATATTTT. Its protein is CAWIVGTGNTIYF.

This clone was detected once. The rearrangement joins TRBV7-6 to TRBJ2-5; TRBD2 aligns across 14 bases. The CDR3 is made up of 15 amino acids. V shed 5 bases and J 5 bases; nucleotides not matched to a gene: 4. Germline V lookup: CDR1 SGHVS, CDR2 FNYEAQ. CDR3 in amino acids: CASSPRLAGGETQYF. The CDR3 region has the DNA TGTGCCAGCAGCCCCCGACTAGCGGGAGGGGAGACCCAGTACTTC. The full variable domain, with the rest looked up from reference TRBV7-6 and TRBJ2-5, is GAGVSQSPRYKVTKRGQDVALRCDPISGHVSLYWYRQALGQGPEFLTYFNYEAQQDKSGLPNDRFSAERPEGSISTLTIQRTEQRDSAMYRCASSPRLAGGETQYFGPGTRLLVL.

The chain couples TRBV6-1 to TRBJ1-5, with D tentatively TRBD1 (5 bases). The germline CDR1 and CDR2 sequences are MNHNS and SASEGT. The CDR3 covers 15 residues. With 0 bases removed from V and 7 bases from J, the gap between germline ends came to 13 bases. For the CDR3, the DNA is TGTGCCAGCAGTGAAGCGCCCCAGGGAGTACAGCCCCAGCATTTT. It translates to CASSEAPQGVQPQHF.

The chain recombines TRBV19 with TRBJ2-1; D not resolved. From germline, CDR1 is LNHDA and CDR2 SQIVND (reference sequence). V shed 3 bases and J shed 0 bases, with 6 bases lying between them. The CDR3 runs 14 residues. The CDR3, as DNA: TGTGCCAGTAGTATGTCCATCTCCTACAATGAGCAGTTCTTC. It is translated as CASSMSISYNEQFF.

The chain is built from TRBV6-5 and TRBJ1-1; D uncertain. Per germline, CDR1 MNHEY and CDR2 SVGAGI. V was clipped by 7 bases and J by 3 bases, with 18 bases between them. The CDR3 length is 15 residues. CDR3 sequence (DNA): TGTGCCAGCACTCCCGGGAACACCCCTTACACTGAAGCTTTCTTT. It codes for CASTPGNTPYTEAFF.

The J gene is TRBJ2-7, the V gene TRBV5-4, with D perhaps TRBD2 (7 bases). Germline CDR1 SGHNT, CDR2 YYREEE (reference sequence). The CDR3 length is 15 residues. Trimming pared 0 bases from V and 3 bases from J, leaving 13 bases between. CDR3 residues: CASSLALRGGYEQYF. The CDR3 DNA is TGTGCCAGCAGCTTGGCCCTGAGGGGGGGCTACGAGCAGTACTTC.

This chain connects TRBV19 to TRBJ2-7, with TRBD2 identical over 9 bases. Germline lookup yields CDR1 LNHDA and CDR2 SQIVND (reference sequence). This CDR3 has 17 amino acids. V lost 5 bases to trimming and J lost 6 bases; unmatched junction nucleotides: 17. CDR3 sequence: CASSAVGLSSGTGEQYF. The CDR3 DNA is TGTGCCAGTAGTGCCGTTGGGTTGTCTAGCGGGACTGGCGAGCAGTACTTC.

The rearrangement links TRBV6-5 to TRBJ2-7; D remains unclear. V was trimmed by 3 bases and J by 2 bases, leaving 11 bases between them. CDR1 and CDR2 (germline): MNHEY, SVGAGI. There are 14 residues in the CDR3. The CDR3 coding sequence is TGTGCCAGCAGTTATTCGGACCTTGCCTACGAGCAGTACTTC. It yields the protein CASSYSDLAYEQYF.

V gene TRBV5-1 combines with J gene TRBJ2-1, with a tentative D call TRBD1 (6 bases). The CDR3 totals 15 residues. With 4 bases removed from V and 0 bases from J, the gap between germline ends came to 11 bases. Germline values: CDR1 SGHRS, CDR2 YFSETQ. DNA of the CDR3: TGCGCCAGCAGCCCGGACAGCAACTCCTACAATGAGCAGTTCTTC. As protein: CASSPDSNSYNEQFF. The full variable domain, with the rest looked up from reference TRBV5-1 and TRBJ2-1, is KAGVTQTPRYLIKTRGQQVTLSCSPISGHRSVSWYQQTPGQGLQFLFEYFSETQRNKGNFPGRFSGRQFSNSRSEMNVSTLELGDSALYLCASSPDSNSYNEQFFGPGTRLTVL.

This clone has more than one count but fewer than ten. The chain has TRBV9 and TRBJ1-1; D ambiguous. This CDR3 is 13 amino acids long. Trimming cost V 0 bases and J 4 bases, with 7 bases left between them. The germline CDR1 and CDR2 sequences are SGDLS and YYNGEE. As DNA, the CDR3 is TGTGCCAGCAGCGTAGGGGTGGGCACTGAAGCTTTCTTT. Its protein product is CASSVGVGTEAFF. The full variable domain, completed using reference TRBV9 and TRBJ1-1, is DSGVTQTPKHLITATGQRVTLRCSPRSGDLSVYWYQQSLDQGLQFLIQYYNGEERAKGNILERFSAQQFPDLHSELNLSSLELGDSALYFCASSVGVGTEAFFGQGTRLTVV.

CDR3 nucleotides: TGTGCCACCTCCGAAGGGAACTATGGCTACACCTTC. It encodes CATSEGNYGYTF. The chain is built from TRBV7-8 and TRBJ1-2, with D uncertain. The CDR3 loop spans 12 amino acids. V was clipped by 10 bases and J by 2 bases, with 11 bases between them. CDR1 is SGHVS and CDR2 is FQNEAQ in the germline V gene.

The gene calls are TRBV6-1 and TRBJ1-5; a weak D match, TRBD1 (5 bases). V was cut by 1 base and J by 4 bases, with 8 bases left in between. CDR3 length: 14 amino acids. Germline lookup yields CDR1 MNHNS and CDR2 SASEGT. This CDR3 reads CASSEGWGNQPQHF. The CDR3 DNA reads TGTGCCAGCAGTGAAGGGTGGGGGAATCAGCCCCAGCATTTT.